This entry lists 31 T cell receptor beta chains sequenced from one sample in a study of T-cell memory formation after mild COVID-19. TCRdb re-derived calls from the 5' RACE reads in MiXCR, one entry per CDR3 protein. The repertoire consists of about 240,000 distinct CDR3 sequences, with roughly 9.4% occurring once and the leading ten covering under 25%. The sample taken for sequencing was PBMCs or a T cell subset sorted from them (not recorded which). Source of these receptors: a man aged 18 to 30 who had mild COVID-19 (a few samples of this study predate the infection). Cell type and time point are not known.

The sample holds many counts of this clonotype. The chain is built from TRBV5-5 and TRBJ2-5, with TRBD1 as a possible D gene (5 bases). CDR3 length: 14 residues. Germline V gives CDR1 SGHKS, CDR2 YYEKEE (reference sequence). V lost 2 bases and J 5 bases, leaving 13 bases between the germline ends. CDR3: CASSFRGPGETQYF. Written as DNA, the CDR3 is TGTGCCAGCAGCTTTAGAGGTCCAGGGGAGACCCAGTACTTC. Based on the CDR3 plus reference TRBV5-5 and TRBJ2-5, the full variable domain is DAGVTQSPTHLIKTRGQQVTLRCSPISGHKSVSWYQQVLGQGPQFIFQYYEKEERGRGNFPDRFSARQFPNYSSELNVNALLLGDSALYLCASSFRGPGETQYFGPGTRLLVL.

DNA for the CDR3: TGTGCCAGCAGCGAGATCGGGGGGAACACTGAAGCTTTCTTT. Translated: CASSEIGGNTEAFF. The genes are TRBV7-9 and TRBJ1-1; a possible D gene is TRBD1 (5 bases). CDR1 SEHNR and CDR2 FQNEAQ come from the germline V gene (reference sequence). The CDR3 length is 14 residues. The V gene lost 5 bases and the J gene lost 1 base, with 11 bases spanning the gap.

In this sample, this clonotype turned up a few times. V gene TRBV7-2 combines with J gene TRBJ2-1; TRBD1 is a possible D gene (5 bases). Germline CDR1 reads SGHTA; CDR2 reads FQGNSA. The CDR3 is 15 residues long. V lost 4 bases, J lost 5 bases, and 15 bases lay in between. CDR3 region: CASSSDRRAHNEQFF. Written as DNA, the CDR3 is TGTGCCAGCAGCTCGGACCGCAGGGCTCACAATGAGCAGTTCTTC.

V usage is TRBV5-1 and J usage is TRBJ2-3, with 9 bases fitting TRBD2. The CDR3 is made up of 15 amino acids. Trimming cost V 4 bases and J 5 bases; bases outside gene matches: 8. Germline V gives CDR1 SGHRS, CDR2 YFSETQ. The CDR3 DNA reads TGCGCCAGCAGCGGCTGGTTAGCGGGGGTAGATACGCAGTATTTT. This codes for CASSGWLAGVDTQYF.

This clonotype has only a few counts. The CDR3 region is CATSRRHNEQFF. CDR3 DNA sequence: TGTGCCACCAGCAGACGGCACAATGAGCAGTTCTTC. The chain couples TRBV15 to TRBJ2-1, with D uncertain. Looked up from germline, CDR1 is LNHNV and CDR2 is YYDKDF (reference sequence). With 2 bases removed from V and 5 bases from J, the gap between germline ends came to 4 bases. The CDR3 runs to 12 residues.

There are a few counts of this clonotype. The CDR3 reads CASSLGGGPYEQYF. CDR3 bases: TGTGCCAGCAGCTTGGGCGGGGGACCCTACGAGCAGTACTTC. The V gene is TRBV7-2, the J gene TRBJ2-7, with 7 bases aligning to TRBD2. Germline lookup yields CDR1 SGHTA and CDR2 FQGNSA. Trimming took 3 bases from V and 2 from J; bases not matched to a gene: 4. The CDR3 extends over 14 amino acids.

The chain joins TRBV29-1 to TRBJ2-3; D is uncertain. This CDR3 spans 13 amino acids. Trimming left V 7 bases short and J 4 bases short, with 15 bases between. Germline CDR1 reads SQVTM; CDR2 reads ANQGSEA. The CDR3 nucleotides read TGCAGCGCCTCCGGATGGGCCGCAGATACGCAGTATTTT. Protein sequence: CSASGWAADTQYF.

This chain links TRBV6-5 with TRBJ1-2, with D possibly matching TRBD1 (5 bases). The CDR3 extends over 16 amino acids. V lost 6 bases, J lost 4 bases, and 21 bases lay in between. Germline-derived CDR1 and CDR2 are MNHEY and SVGAGI. The CDR3, as DNA: TGTGCCAGCAGCCAACGGGACCTGCTGGGCCCCTATGGCTACACCTTC. It translates to CASSQRDLLGPYGYTF.

The genes are TRBV20-1 and TRBJ2-7, with 8 bases fitting TRBD2. V trimming: 5 bases; J trimming: 3 bases; junction bases outside the gene matches: 9. In germline, CDR1 is DFQATT, CDR2 SNEGSKA (reference sequence). The CDR3 contains 14 residues. The CDR3 region is CSADSGTRDYEQYF. CDR3 nucleotide sequence: TGCAGTGCTGACTCCGGGACTAGGGACTACGAGCAGTACTTC.

This clonotype occurred a few times. The chain combines TRBV4-1 with TRBJ2-1, with 15 positions matching TRBD2. The germline V gene has CDR1 MGHRA and CDR2 YSYEKL. With 2 bases clipped from V and 7 bases from J, the junction kept 6 bases outside the gene matches. The length of the CDR3 is 17 residues. The CDR3 protein is CASSQWTSGGARNEQFF. CDR3 in DNA: TGCGCCAGCAGCCAATGGACTAGCGGGGGGGCCAGGAATGAGCAGTTCTTC.

The chain uses TRBV6-6 and TRBJ1-2; 7 positions match TRBD1. Germline CDR1 and CDR2: MNHNY and SVGAGI (reference sequence). J lost 7 bases, V lost 6 bases, and 8 bases had no gene match. The CDR3 sequence is 13 residues long. The CDR3 protein is CASRPTGEGGYTF. CDR3 coding DNA: TGTGCCAGCAGACCAACAGGGGAGGGTGGCTACACCTTC.

This clonotype was picked up a small number of times. J is TRBJ1-3 and V is TRBV9; D is uncertain. Deletions cut 3 bases from V and 1 base from J, with 11 bases between. This CDR3 has 15 residues. Germline V gives CDR1 SGDLS, CDR2 YYNGEE. The CDR3 loop is CASSGEVRSGNTIYF. In nucleotides, the CDR3 is TGTGCCAGCAGCGGGGAGGTTCGGTCTGGAAACACCATATATTTT.

This rearrangement joins TRBV10-3 to TRBJ2-1, with TRBD2 as a possible D gene (5 bases). The CDR3 is made up of 14 amino acids. The ends were cut back, 4 bases at V and 6 bases at J, with 13 bases in the middle. The V gene's germline CDR1 is ENHRY and CDR2 SYGVKD. The CDR3 DNA is TGTGCCATCAGTGGTCAGGACTCTCGCAATGAGCAGTTCTTC. Its protein product is CAISGQDSRNEQFF.

This chain joins TRBV4-1 and TRBJ1-2; D ambiguous. This CDR3 contains 13 residues. V was trimmed by 0 bases and J by 8 bases, leaving 10 bases between them. The germline CDR1 and CDR2 sequences are MGHRA and YSYEKL. CDR3 bases: TGCGCCAGCAGCCAAGATCGTTCAGGAGGCTACACCTTC. It specifies CASSQDRSGGYTF.

By share of the sample, this clonotype is medium-sized. J is TRBJ2-1 and V is TRBV7-2; D gene unclear. V lost 6 bases and J 5 bases, leaving 8 bases between the germline ends. Germline CDR1 reads SGHTA; CDR2 reads FQGNSA. The CDR3 sequence is 12 residues long. CDR3 in amino acids: CASSGRHNEQFF. Here the CDR3 DNA reads TGTGCCAGCAGTGGACGGCACAATGAGCAGTTCTTC.

This clonotype was seen more than once but under ten times. The CDR3 reads CSASTGVNTEAFF. Here the CDR3 DNA reads TGCAGTGCTAGCACAGGGGTGAACACTGAAGCTTTCTTT. The chain links TRBV20-1 to TRBJ1-1, with 7 bases lining up with TRBD1. Looked up from germline, CDR1 is DFQATT and CDR2 is SNEGSKA (reference sequence). J was trimmed by 0 bases and V by 3 bases; bases with no gene match: 1. The CDR3 consists of 13 residues.

A few counts support this clonotype. This chain links TRBV7-9 with TRBJ2-3; D is perhaps TRBD2 (6 bases). The CDR3 is 15 residues long. Germline CDR1 and CDR2: SEHNR and FQNEAQ (reference sequence). V was cut by 8 bases and J by 0 bases, with 15 bases left in between. The DNA of the CDR3 is TGTGCCAGCGTATTCCCGGGACTCAGCACAGATACGCAGTATTTT. Translating gives CASVFPGLSTDTQYF.

There are a few counts of this clonotype. The chain couples TRBV9 to TRBJ2-7, with D unresolved. V gave up 0 bases and J gave up 2 bases, with 12 bases separating them. Germline CDR1 reads SGDLS; CDR2 reads YYNGEE. This CDR3 has 15 residues. CDR3 residues: CASSVDPANPYEQYF. The CDR3 nucleotides are TGTGCCAGCAGCGTAGACCCAGCGAACCCCTACGAGCAGTACTTC.

The table lists this clonotype with a few counts. The gene calls are TRBV6-2 or TRBV6-3 and TRBJ2-1; 9 bases fit TRBD1. The CDR3 totals 14 residues. The junction had 4 bases not matched to a gene; V was cut back by 1 base and J by 9 bases. Germline V lookup: CDR1 MNHEY, CDR2 SVGEGT. In nucleotides, the CDR3 is TGTGCCAGCAGTTACTGGGACAGGGACGGTGAGCAGTTCTTC. Translated: CASSYWDRDGEQFF.

The V and J genes are TRBV6-1 and TRBJ1-1; no reliable D call. The CDR3 has 11 amino acids. The germline V gene encodes CDR1 MNHNS and CDR2 SASEGT. The V gene lost 5 bases and the J gene lost 6 bases, with 7 bases spanning the gap. The CDR3 sequence is CASSHQAEAFF. CDR3 DNA: TGTGCCAGCAGTCACCAGGCTGAAGCTTTCTTT.

This clonotype showed up many times. The genes are TRBV7-2 and TRBJ2-7, with D perhaps being TRBD1 or TRBD2 (5 bases each). CDR3 length: 13 amino acids. Germline CDR1 and CDR2: SGHTA and FQGNSA. V lost 2 bases and J 6 bases, leaving 11 bases between the germline ends. The CDR3 protein is CASSLRRGGEQYV. The CDR3 DNA reads TGTGCCAGCAGCTTACGTCGTGGGGGCGAGCAGTACGTC.

This clonotype showed up many times. This chain connects TRBV5-4 to TRBJ1-1; no reliable D call. This CDR3 region has 12 residues. Germline values: CDR1 SGHNT, CDR2 YYREEE (reference sequence). V was shortened by 0 bases and J by 1 base, with 1 base between the two germline ends. The CDR3 DNA sequence: TGTGCCAGCAGCTTGGCGAACACTGAAGCTTTCTTT. It encodes CASSLANTEAFF.

This chain links TRBV6-6 with TRBJ1-5, with TRBD1 matching 10 bases. V lost 9 bases, J lost 11 bases, and 10 bases stayed unmatched. Germline V gene data show CDR1 as MNHNY and CDR2 as SVGAGI (reference sequence). CDR3 length equals 13 residues. The CDR3, as DNA: TGTGCCAGTAATGACAGGGGGCGGCGGGCCCAGCATTTT. Its translation is CASNDRGRRAQHF.

This clonotype was detected only a few times. The chain couples TRBV7-9 to TRBJ1-1, with D perhaps matching TRBD1 (5 bases). CDR1 and CDR2 from the germline V gene are SEHNR and FQNEAQ (reference sequence). The CDR3 is made up of 13 amino acids. V was clipped by 3 bases and J by 3 bases, with 8 bases between them. This CDR3 is CASSFGGDTEAFF. In DNA form, the CDR3 reads TGTGCCAGCAGCTTTGGGGGGGACACTGAAGCTTTCTTT.

The chain employs TRBV4-1 and TRBJ2-7, with D perhaps being TRBD1 or TRBD2 (5 bases each). With 0 bases removed from V and 2 bases from J, the gap between germline ends came to 8 bases. The CDR3 runs 14 residues. CDR1 and CDR2 from the germline V gene are MGHRA and YSYEKL. The CDR3 is CASSQDEGPYEQYV. The DNA for the CDR3 is TGCGCCAGCAGCCAAGATGAGGGGCCCTACGAGCAGTACGTC.

This chain joins TRBV7-9 and TRBJ2-7; D gene ambiguous. CDR1 and CDR2 from the germline V gene are SEHNR and FQNEAQ (reference sequence). Trimming shortened V by 1 base and J by 3 bases, and 10 bases separated the two germline ends. The CDR3 length is 14 residues. The CDR3 bases are TGTGCCAGCAGCTTAGAGGGCAGCTTCTACGAGCAGTACTTC. Its translation is CASSLEGSFYEQYF. Combining the CDR3 with reference TRBV7-9 and TRBJ2-7 gives the whole variable domain DTGVSQNPRHKITKRGQNVTFRCDPISEHNRLYWYRQTLGQGPEFLTYFQNEAQLEKSRLLSDRFSAERPKGSFSTLEIQRTEQGDSAMYLCASSLEGSFYEQYFGPGTRLTVT.

This clonotype was counted many times. This chain joins TRBV27 and TRBJ2-4, with 8 bases fitting TRBD2. This CDR3 is 19 amino acids long. Unmatched junction bases numbered 11, after V lost 1 base and J lost 0 bases. Per the germline V gene, CDR1 is MNHEY and CDR2 is SMNVEV (reference sequence). The CDR3 coding sequence is TGTGCCAGCAGTTTATTCGGGCGAGCGGGGGCCGGAGCCAAAAACATTCAGTACTTC. It specifies CASSLFGRAGAGAKNIQYF.

DNA of the CDR3: TGTGCCAGCAGTGAAGGGCAGGGGTCGCGGCCCCAGCATTTT. As protein: CASSEGQGSRPQHF. This chain connects TRBV25-1 to TRBJ1-5; a possible D gene is TRBD1 (6 bases). V was clipped by 2 bases and J by 9 bases, with 14 bases between them. Germline loops: CDR1 MGHDK, CDR2 SYGVNS. The CDR3 is made up of 14 amino acids.

At least ten counts were recorded for this clonotype. This chain links TRBV5-1 with TRBJ2-3; unclear D gene. Germline CDR1 reads SGHRS; CDR2 reads YFSETQ. The CDR3 spans 15 residues. Trimming stripped 3 bases from V and 0 bases from J, with 11 bases between. The DNA for the CDR3 is TGCGCCAGCAGCTGGCAGGTCCCTAGCACAGATACGCAGTATTTT. It translates to CASSWQVPSTDTQYF.

This clonotype turned up a few times. Germline and junction disagree at one end, which may indicate a read error. This chain joins TRBV6-4 and TRBJ1-2, with a possible D match to TRBD1 (5 bases). Germline V gene sequence: CDR1 MRHNA, CDR2 SNTAGT. The CDR3 sequence is 16 residues long. The CDR3, as DNA: TGTGTCAGCAGTGACTCGATGGGAGGGGAACGGCCCGGCTACACCTTC. Translated, it gives CVSSDSMGGERPGYTF.

V gene TRBV20-1 combines with J gene TRBJ1-1; D unclear. The CDR3 consists of 11 residues. CDR1 and CDR2 from the germline V gene are DFQATT and SNEGSKA (reference sequence). The CDR3 nucleotides read TGCAGCGTCCAAGCACGGACTGAAGCTTTCTTT. Protein: CSVQARTEAFF.